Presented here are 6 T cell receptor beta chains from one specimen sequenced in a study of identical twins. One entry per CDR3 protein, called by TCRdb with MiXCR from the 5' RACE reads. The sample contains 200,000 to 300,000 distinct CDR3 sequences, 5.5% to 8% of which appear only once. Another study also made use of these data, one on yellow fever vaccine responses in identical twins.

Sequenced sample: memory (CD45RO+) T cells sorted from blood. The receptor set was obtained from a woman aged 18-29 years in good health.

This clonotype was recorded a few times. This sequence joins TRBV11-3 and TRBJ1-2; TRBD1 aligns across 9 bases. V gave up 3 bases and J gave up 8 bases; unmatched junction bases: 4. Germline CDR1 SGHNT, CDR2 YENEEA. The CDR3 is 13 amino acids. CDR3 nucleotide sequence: TGTGCCAGCAGCTTCCGGGACAGGGTCGGCTACACCTTC. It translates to CASSFRDRVGYTF.

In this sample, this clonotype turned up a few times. The CDR3 DNA reads as TGTGCCACCAGCAGAGTCGTAGCGGGGGAGCAGTTCTTC. Translating it yields CATSRVVAGEQFF. The V call is TRBV15, the J call TRBJ2-1; 8 bases are shared with TRBD2. This CDR3 contains 13 residues. Trimming took 1 base from V and 10 from J; bases not matched to a gene: 3. Germline CDR1 LNHNV, CDR2 YYDKDF (reference sequence).

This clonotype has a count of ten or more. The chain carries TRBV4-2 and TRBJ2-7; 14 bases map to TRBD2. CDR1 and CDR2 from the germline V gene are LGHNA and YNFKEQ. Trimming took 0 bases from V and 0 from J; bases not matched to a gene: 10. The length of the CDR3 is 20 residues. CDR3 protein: CASSQDGTSGSLGSSYEQYF. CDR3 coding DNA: TGTGCCAGCAGCCAAGATGGGACTAGCGGGAGTTTGGGGAGCTCCTACGAGCAGTACTTC.

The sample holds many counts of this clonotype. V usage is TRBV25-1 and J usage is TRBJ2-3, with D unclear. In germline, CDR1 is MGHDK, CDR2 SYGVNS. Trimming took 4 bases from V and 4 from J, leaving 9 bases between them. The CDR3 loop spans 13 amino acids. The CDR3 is CASSVGGSDTQYF. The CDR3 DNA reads TGTGCCAGCAGTGTCGGTGGGTCAGATACGCAGTATTTT.

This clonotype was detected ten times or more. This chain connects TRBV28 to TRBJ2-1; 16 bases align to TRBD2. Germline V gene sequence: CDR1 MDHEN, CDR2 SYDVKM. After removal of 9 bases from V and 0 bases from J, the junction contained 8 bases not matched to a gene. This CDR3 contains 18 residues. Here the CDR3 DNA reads TGTGCCAGTCGGGGGACTAGCGGGGGGGACAGCTCCTACAATGAGCAGTTCTTC. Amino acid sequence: CASRGTSGGDSSYNEQFF.

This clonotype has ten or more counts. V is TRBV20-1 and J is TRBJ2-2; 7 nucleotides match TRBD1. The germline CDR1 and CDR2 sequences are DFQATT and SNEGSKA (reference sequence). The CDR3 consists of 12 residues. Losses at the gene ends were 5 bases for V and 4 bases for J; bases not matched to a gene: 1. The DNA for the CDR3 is TGCAGTGCTTCAGGGGGCACCGGGGAGCTGTTTTTT. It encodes CSASGGTGELFF.